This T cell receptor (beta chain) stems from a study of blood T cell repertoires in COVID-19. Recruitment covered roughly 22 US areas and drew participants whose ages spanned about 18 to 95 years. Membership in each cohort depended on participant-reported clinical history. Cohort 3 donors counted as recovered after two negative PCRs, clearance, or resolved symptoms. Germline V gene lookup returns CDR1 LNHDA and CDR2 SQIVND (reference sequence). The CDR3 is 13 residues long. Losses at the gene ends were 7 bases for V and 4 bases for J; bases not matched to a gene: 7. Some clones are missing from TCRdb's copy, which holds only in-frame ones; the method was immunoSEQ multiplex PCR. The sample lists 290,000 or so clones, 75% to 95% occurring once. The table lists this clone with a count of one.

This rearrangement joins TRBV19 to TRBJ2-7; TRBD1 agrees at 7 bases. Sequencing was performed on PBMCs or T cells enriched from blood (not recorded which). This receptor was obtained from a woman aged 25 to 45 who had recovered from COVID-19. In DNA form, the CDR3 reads TGTGCCAGTACGGACAGGACAACTTACGAGCAGTACTTC. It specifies CASTDRTTYEQYF.